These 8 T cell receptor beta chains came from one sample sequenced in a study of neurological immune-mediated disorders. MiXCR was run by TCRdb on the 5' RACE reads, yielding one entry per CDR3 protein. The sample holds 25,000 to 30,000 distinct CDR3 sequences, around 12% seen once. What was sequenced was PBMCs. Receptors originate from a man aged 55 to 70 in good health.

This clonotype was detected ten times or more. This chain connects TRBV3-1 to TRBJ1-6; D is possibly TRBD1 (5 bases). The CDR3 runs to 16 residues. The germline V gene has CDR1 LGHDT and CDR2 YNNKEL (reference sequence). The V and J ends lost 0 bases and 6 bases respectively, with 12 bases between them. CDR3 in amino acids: CASSQDGWGGNSPLHF. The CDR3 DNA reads TGTGCCAGCAGCCAAGATGGTTGGGGGGGTAATTCACCCCTCCACTTT.

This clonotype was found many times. The CDR3 DNA is TGCGCCAGCAGCCAAGATGCTGGCGGACGGCGCTATGGCTACACCTTC. This translates into CASSQDAGGRRYGYTF. J is TRBJ1-2 and V is TRBV4-1; D ambiguous. The germline V and J ends were trimmed by 0 bases and 4 bases, with 15 bases remaining between them. The CDR3 loop spans 16 amino acids. Germline loops: CDR1 MGHRA, CDR2 YSYEKL.

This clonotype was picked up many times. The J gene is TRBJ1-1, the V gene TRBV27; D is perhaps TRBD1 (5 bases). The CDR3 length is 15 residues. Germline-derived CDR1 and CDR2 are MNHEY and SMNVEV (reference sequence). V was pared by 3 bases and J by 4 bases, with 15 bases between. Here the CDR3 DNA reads TGTGCCAGCAGTTTGGGACCTGGCGCATTCACTGAAGCTTTCTTT. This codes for CASSLGPGAFTEAFF.

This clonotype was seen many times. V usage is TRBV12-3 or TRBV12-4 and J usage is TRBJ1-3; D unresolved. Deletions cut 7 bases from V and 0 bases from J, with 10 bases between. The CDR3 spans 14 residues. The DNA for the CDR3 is TGTGCCAGCACCTACACGGCCTCTGGAAACACCATATATTTT. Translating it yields CASTYTASGNTIYF.

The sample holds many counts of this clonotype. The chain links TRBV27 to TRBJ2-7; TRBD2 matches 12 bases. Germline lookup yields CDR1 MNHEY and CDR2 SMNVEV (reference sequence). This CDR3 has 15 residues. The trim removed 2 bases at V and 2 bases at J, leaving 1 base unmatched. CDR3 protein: CASSLGLAGPYEQYF. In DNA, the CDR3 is TGTGCCAGCAGTTTAGGACTAGCGGGACCCTACGAGCAGTACTTC.

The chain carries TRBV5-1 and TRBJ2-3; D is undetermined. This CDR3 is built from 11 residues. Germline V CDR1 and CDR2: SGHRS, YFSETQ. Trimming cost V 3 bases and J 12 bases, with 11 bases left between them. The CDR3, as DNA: TGCGCCAGCAGCTCTTCAGATAAACAGTATTTT. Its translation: CASSSSDKQYF.

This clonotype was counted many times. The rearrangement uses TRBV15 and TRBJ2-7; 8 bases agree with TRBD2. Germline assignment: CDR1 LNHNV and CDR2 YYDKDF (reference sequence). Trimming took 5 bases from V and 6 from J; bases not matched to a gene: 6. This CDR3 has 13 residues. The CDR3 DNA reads TGTGCCACCAGCGTGTCGGGAGGGCTCGAGCAGTACTTC. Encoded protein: CATSVSGGLEQYF.

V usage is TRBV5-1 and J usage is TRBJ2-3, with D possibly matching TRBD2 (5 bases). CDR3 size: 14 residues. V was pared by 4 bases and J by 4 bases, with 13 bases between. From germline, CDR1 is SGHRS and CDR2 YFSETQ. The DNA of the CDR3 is TGCGCCAGCAGCCCAACTAGGCGGGCAGATACGCAGTATTTT. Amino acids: CASSPTRRADTQYF. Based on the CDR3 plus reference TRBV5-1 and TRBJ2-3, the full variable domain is KAGVTQTPRYLIKTRGQQVTLSCSPISGHRSVSWYQQTPGQGLQFLFEYFSETQRNKGNFPGRFSGRQFSNSRSEMNVSTLELGDSALYLCASSPTRRADTQYFGPGTRLTVL.